The rows below give T cell receptor beta chains drawn from one sample of a study of T cell responses to AZD1222 COVID-19 vaccine. The assay was immunoSEQ multiplex PCR, and TCRdb's table has in-frame clones only and misses some. This table holds about 180,000 clones, more than 75% found once. The sample in question was peripheral blood, obtained 28 days after the second AZD1222 dose. The receptors shown here come from an adult who received the AZD1222 COVID-19 vaccine. The CDR3 runs from the conserved cysteine through the conserved F or W.

J gene,V gene,CDR3 protein
TRBJ2-7,TRBV27,CASSLRVRATYEQYF
TRBJ2-1,TRBV7-6,CASSLQLNEQFF
TRBJ2-3,TRBV29-1,CSGARGRLLTDTQYF
TRBJ2-7,TRBV5-1,CASSLPQGSTPPYEQYF
TRBJ2-7,TRBV5-4,CASSPTPSRVTYEQYF
TRBJ2-7,TRBV19,CASSNGRVRVYEQYF
TRBJ2-1,TRBV9,CASSPRPGTGAIKNNNEQFF
TRBJ2-2,TRBV28,CASRPGQNTGELFF
TRBJ1-1,TRBV15,CATSRDYREEAFF
TRBJ2-1,TRBV7-3,CASSLTYNEQFF
TRBJ2-7,TRBV14,CASSLPHGGAEQYF
TRBJ2-3,TRBV5-6,CASSLQLATDTQYF
TRBJ1-1,TRBV29-1,CSVSEGWGTEAFF
TRBJ2-1,TRBV4-1,CASSPYGPTTYNEQFF
TRBJ2-2,TRBV7-8,CASSHRTGKFTGELFF
TRBJ2-7,TRBV7-2,CASSPEDRGQNEQYF
TRBJ2-1,TRBV19,CASSMSAGNNEQFF
TRBJ1-5,TRBV6-5,CASRGTGGRNQPQHF
TRBJ2-7,TRBV18,CASSLTSGAGYEQYF
TRBJ1-6,TRBV3-1/TRBV3-2,CASSLRQGSSYNSPLHF
TRBJ2-3,TRBV19,CASRLSGDTQYF
TRBJ2-7,TRBV5-5,CASSLAMGLQSSYEQYF
TRBJ2-7,TRBV4-1,CASSQGGGAYYEQYF
TRBJ2-5,TRBV5-1,CASSLGQPEETQYF
TRBJ1-6,TRBV10-3,CAITQGTDNSPLHF
TRBJ2-7,TRBV23-1,CASSVGSPFGEQYF
TRBJ2-7,TRBV3-1/TRBV3-2,CASSQDRGGREDEQYF
TRBJ1-2,TRBV12-3/TRBV12-4,CASSSAGRGYTF
TRBJ1-5,TRBV28,CASSFSNQPQHF
TRBJ2-7,TRBV7-9,CASSSDGLVGEQYF
TRBJ2-3,TRBV10-3,CASALAINTDTQYF